These T cell receptor beta chains were read from a single sample in a study of T cells in Graves' hyperthyroidism and ophthalmopathy. TCRdb used MiXCR to reprocess the multiplex PCR reads, holding one entry per CDR3 protein. The table records about 420,000 distinct CDR3 sequences, about a sixth of them present only once. Sequences were obtained from blood. These receptor sequences come from a woman between 18 and 30 years old with Graves' hyperthyroidism. CDR3s include the opening cysteine and the closing phenylalanine or tryptophan. D genes are given only for firm matches. A clone size is listed for some rows: how often the clone was seen (once, few, many), or a class if it is expanded.

v_call	clone_size	d_call	j_call	cdr3_aa	cdr3_nt
TRBV18	many	-	TRBJ1-2	CASSPTGNLNYGYTF	TGTGCCAGCTCACCAACCGGAAATTTGAACTATGGCTACACCTTC
TRBV5-1	many	-	TRBJ2-1	CASSLEARDPYNEQFF	TGCGCCAGCAGCTTGGAGGCCCGGGACCCCTACAATGAGCAGTTCTTC
TRBV7-3	many	-	TRBJ2-3	CASSRSGSGTDTQYF	TGTGCCAGCAGCCGGTCGGGGTCAGGCACAGATACGCAGTATTTT
TRBV5-1	many	-	TRBJ2-1	CASSLASTQFF	TGCGCCAGCAGCTTGGCTAGTACGCAGTTCTTC
TRBV6-1	many	-	TRBJ1-1	CASNTGLRMNTEAFF	TGTGCCAGCAACACAGGGCTTAGGATGAACACTGAAGCTTTCTTT
TRBV27	many	TRBD2	TRBJ2-7	CASSPRTSGIIEQYF	TGTGCCAGCAGTCCTCGGACTAGCGGGATCATCGAGCAGTACTTC
TRBV24-1	-	-	TRBJ1-3	CATSDPVGSGNTIYF	TGTGCCACCAGTGACCCGGTTGGCTCTGGAAACACCATATATTTT
TRBV6-2/TRBV6-3	-	-	TRBJ2-1	CASSYSRVNEQFF	TGTGCCAGCAGTTACTCTAGAGTTAATGAGCAGTTCTTC
TRBV25-1	-	-	TRBJ1-1	CASSEYIGQPEAFF	TGTGCCAGCAGTGAATATATTGGACAGCCTGAAGCTTTCTTT
TRBV5-1	-	-	TRBJ1-2	CASSYGRINYGYTF	TGCGCCAGCAGCTACGGCAGAATAAACTATGGCTACACCTTC
TRBV28	many	-	TRBJ1-6	CASSQANNSPLHF	TGTGCCAGCAGCCAAGCGAACAATTCACCCCTCCACTTT
TRBV5-6	many	-	TRBJ1-1	CASSRSASGGAFF	TGTGCCAGCAGCCGGAGCGCCTCGGGGGGAGCTTTCTTT
TRBV11-2	many	-	TRBJ2-3	CASSVGPGVPDTQYF	TGTGCCAGCAGCGTCGGTCCGGGAGTCCCAGATACGCAGTATTTT
TRBV5-1	many	-	TRBJ1-1	CASSLTTTRMNTEAFF	TGCGCCAGCAGCTTGACGACCACGCGGATGAACACTGAAGCTTTCTTT
TRBV20-1	many	-	TRBJ1-1	CSARDQRRVNTEAFF	TGCAGTGCTAGAGATCAGAGGCGGGTGAACACTGAAGCTTTCTTT
TRBV6-1	many	TRBD1	TRBJ1-2	CASSLNPTGRSGYTF	TGTGCCAGCAGTCTAAACCCGACAGGGCGAAGTGGCTACACCTTC
TRBV20-1	many	TRBD2	TRBJ2-5	CSRAGGLAVATQYF	TGCAGCCGAGCGGGAGGACTAGCGGTTGCGACCCAGTACTTC
TRBV14	-	-	TRBJ1-2	CASSQEGSTGRQYGYTF	TGTGCCAGCAGCCAAGAGGGTTCAACAGGGAGGCAGTATGGCTACACCTTC
TRBV20-1	many	-	TRBJ2-7	CSATKTYEQYF	TGCAGTGCTACCAAAACGTACGAGCAGTACTTC
TRBV24-1	few	TRBD2	TRBJ2-1	CATSDGGSGRSYNEQFF	TGTGCCACCAGTGATGGGGGTAGCGGGAGGTCCTACAATGAGCAGTTCTTC
TRBV6-2/TRBV6-3	many	-	TRBJ1-5	CASRKQGLVGQPQHF	TGTGCCAGCAGGAAACAGGGTTTAGTGGGTCAGCCCCAGCATTTT
TRBV19	-	-	TRBJ2-2	CASSIGGDNGELFF	TGTGCCAGTAGTATTGGCGGGGACAACGGGGAGCTGTTTTTT
TRBV20-1	few	TRBD2	TRBJ2-7	CSAGTSGGPTPYEQYF	TGCAGTGCTGGGACTAGCGGGGGGCCGACCCCCTACGAGCAGTACTTC
TRBV10-3	many	TRBD1	TRBJ2-7	CAISEYDRGYEQYF	TGTGCCATCAGTGAGTACGACAGGGGATACGAGCAGTACTTC
TRBV18	-	-	TRBJ1-1	CASSPLSRRPNTEAFF	TGTGCCAGCTCACCACTATCGAGACGGCCGAACACTGAAGCTTTCTTT
TRBV20-1	many	-	TRBJ1-2	CSASTATNYGYTF	TGCAGTGCTAGTACGGCTACTAACTATGGCTACACCTTC
TRBV19	once	-	TRBJ1-1	CATYRDGGTEAFF	TGTGCCACCTACAGGGATGGCGGCACTGAAGCTTTCTTT
TRBV14	few	-	TRBJ1-2	CASSPSRNYGYTF	TGTGCCAGCAGCCCTTCCAGGAACTATGGCTACACCTTC
TRBV9	-	-	TRBJ1-5	CASSVEGVKGNQPQHF	TGTGCCAGCAGCGTAGAGGGCGTAAAAGGCAATCAGCCCCAGCATTTT
TRBV20-1	-	TRBD2	TRBJ2-2	CSARTAGGNTGELFF	TGCAGTGCTAGAACGGCGGGGGGGAACACCGGGGAGCTGTTTTTT
TRBV9	few	-	TRBJ2-5	CASSTRHTETQYF	TGTGCCAGCAGCACTCGGCATACGGAGACCCAGTACTTC
TRBV29-1	few	TRBD2	TRBJ2-3	CSVGLASSTDTQYF	TGCAGCGTTGGACTAGCGAGTAGCACAGATACGCAGTATTTT
TRBV6-1	few	-	TRBJ2-3	CASSYGGLGTDTQYF	TGTGCCAGCAGTTATGGGGGGCTTGGGACAGATACGCAGTATTTT
TRBV20-1	-	TRBD2	TRBJ2-3	CSAIHLKREMRTDTQYF	TGCAGTGCCATCCACCTCAAGCGGGAGATGAGGACAGATACGCAGTATTTT
TRBV5-6	many	TRBD1	TRBJ1-1	CASSLLGQGNTEAFF	TGTGCCAGCAGCCTCCTGGGACAGGGTAACACTGAAGCTTTCTTT
TRBV20-1	-	-	TRBJ1-1	CSARDQAGLTEAFF	TGCAGTGCTAGAGATCAAGCAGGGCTAACTGAAGCTTTCTTT
TRBV25-1	-	-	TRBJ1-3	CASSELGAGTSGNTIYF	TGTGCCAGCAGTGAATTGGGCGCAGGGACTTCTGGAAACACCATATATTTT
TRBV7-9	many	-	TRBJ2-1	CASSLAGIHEQFF	TGTGCCAGCAGCTTAGCTGGGATTCATGAGCAGTTCTTC
TRBV19	-	-	TRBJ2-1	CASSMISYNEQFF	TGTGCCAGTAGTATGATCTCATACAATGAGCAGTTCTTC
TRBV28	many	TRBD2	TRBJ2-7	CASSLLGGRTYEQYF	TGTGCCAGCAGTTTACTCGGGGGGAGAACCTACGAGCAGTACTTC